The clone carrying this T cell receptor beta chain was recorded once. Other DNA sequences from this sample encode an identical CDR3 as well. Profiled with immunoSEQ multiplex PCR; TCRdb holds only in-frame clones, not every one. Among 2 million to 2.5 million clones listed, 85% to 95% were seen once. This entry belongs to a study of shared clonotypes between healthy human individuals. Germline V CDR1 and CDR2: SEHNR, FQNEAQ (reference sequence). The CDR3 contains 16 residues. V was clipped by 1 base and J by 0 bases, with 11 bases between them. The sample comprised naive CD4+ T cells sorted from blood. Subset reported: CD45RA+ positively selected. The rearrangement links TRBV7-9 to TRBJ2-3; D possibly corresponds to TRBD2 (6 bases). The TCR sequence derives from a man between 18 and 29 years old in good health. For the CDR3, the DNA is TGTGCCAGCAGCTTAGGAGCCGGGACTAGCACAGATACGCAGTATTTT. Translated: CASSLGAGTSTDTQYF.